This T cell receptor (beta chain) was identified in a study of T cells in localized non-small cell lung cancer. Study-wide points: Higher T cell density in the blood was associated with longer overall survival, whereas higher adjacent-lung clonality associated with shorter survival. Compared with tumor, uninvolved adjacent lung displayed greater T cell clonality, ranking highest overall.

V lost 1 base, J lost 5 bases, and 12 bases lay in between. The CDR3 runs 15 residues. Germline loops: CDR1 SGHDT, CDR2 YYEEEE. TCRdb's table, derived via immunoSEQ multiplex PCR, lists solely in-frame clones and lacks some. The repertoire includes tens of thousands of clones, 87% of them detected once, and about 7% sits in the top ten. Regarding this clone: The antigen remains undetermined.

The source is a woman between 35 and 70 years old with stage I lung adenocarcinoma. The sample in question was peripheral blood, obtained before any cancer treatment. This rearrangement joins TRBV5-6 to TRBJ1-4; unclear D gene. Here the CDR3 reads CASSLSPQKNEKLFF. The CDR3 DNA is TGTGCCAGCAGCTTGTCCCCACAGAAGAATGAAAAACTGTTTTTT. Using reference TRBV5-6 and TRBJ1-4 for the parts outside the CDR3, the full variable domain is DAGVTQSPTHLIKTRGQQVTLRCSPKSGHDTVSWYQQALGQGPQFIFQYYEEEERQRGNFPDRFSGHQFPNYSSELNVNALLLGDSALYLCASSLSPQKNEKLFFGSGTQLSVL.